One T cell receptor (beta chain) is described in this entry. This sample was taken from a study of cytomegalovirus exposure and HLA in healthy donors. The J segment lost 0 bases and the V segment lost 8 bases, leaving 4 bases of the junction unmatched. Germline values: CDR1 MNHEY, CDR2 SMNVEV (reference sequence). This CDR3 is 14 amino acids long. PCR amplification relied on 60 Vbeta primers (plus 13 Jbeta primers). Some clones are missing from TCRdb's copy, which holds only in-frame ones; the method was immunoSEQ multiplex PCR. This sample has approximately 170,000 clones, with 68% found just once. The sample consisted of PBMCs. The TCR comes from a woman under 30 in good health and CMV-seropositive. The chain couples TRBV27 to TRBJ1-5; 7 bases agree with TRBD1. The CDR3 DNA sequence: TGTGCCAGCGCCCACAGGGGTAGCAATCAGCCCCAGCATTTT. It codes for CASAHRGSNQPQHF.